Below are 14 T cell receptor beta chains sequenced from a single sample in a study of control samples from healthy donors and cancer patients. Method: immunoSEQ multiplex PCR; TCRdb's copy keeps in-frame clones and lacks some. This table has approximately 150,000 clones, 80% to 95% appearing once. The sequenced material came from blood. Receptors were obtained from a woman in her forties in good health.

As for this clone: Other DNA sequences in the same sample also yield this CDR3. This chain connects TRBV7-2 to TRBJ1-5; the D is unclear. With 1 base removed from V and 6 bases from J, the gap between germline ends came to 10 bases. Germline V gene data show CDR1 as SGHTA and CDR2 as FQGNSA. The CDR3 is made up of 14 amino acids. The CDR3 here is CASSLVKGGQPQHF. In nucleotides, the CDR3 is TGTGCCAGCAGCTTAGTTAAGGGTGGTCAGCCCCAGCATTTT.

This rearrangement joins TRBV20-1 to TRBJ2-1, with D unclear. The V end lost 3 bases, the J end lost 4 bases, and 10 bases lay between the germline ends. Germline CDR1 reads DFQATT; CDR2 reads SNEGSKA (reference sequence). The CDR3 spans 13 residues. CDR3 DNA sequence: TGCAGTGCTAGTCCAACCCCGTACAATGAGCAGTTCTTC. Translating gives CSASPTPYNEQFF.

The CDR3 bases are TGTGCCAGCAGTCGGGACGGGTGGGGTACTGAAGCTTTCTTT. This translates into CASSRDGWGTEAFF. The rearrangement links TRBV27 to TRBJ1-1, with TRBD1 as a possible D gene (5 bases). The CDR3 length is 14 residues. CDR1 and CDR2 (germline): MNHEY, SMNVEV (reference sequence). V was pared by 5 bases and J by 5 bases, with 15 bases between.

The chain recombines TRBV7-8 with TRBJ2-2; D gene unclear. Germline CDR1 reads SGHVS; CDR2 reads FQNEAQ. The CDR3 sequence is 15 residues long. Between the trimmed V and J ends, which lost 5 bases and 6 bases, there was a span of 16 bases. This CDR3 is CASSRAESRPGELFF. DNA for the CDR3: TGTGCCAGCAGCCGGGCCGAATCACGACCCGGGGAGCTGTTTTTT.

The rearrangement joins TRBV24-1 to TRBJ2-3; 9 positions agree with TRBD1. Germline-derived CDR1 and CDR2 are KGHDR and SFDVKD. V lost 4 bases and J lost 3; bases outside the gene matches: 4. CDR3 length: 15 residues. CDR3 DNA sequence: TGTGCCACCAGTGAACCGGGACAGGGAACAGATACGCAGTATTTT. Its translation: CATSEPGQGTDTQYF.

This chain uses TRBV7-2 with TRBJ2-5; the match to TRBD1 covers 9 bases. The V and J ends lost 1 base and 5 bases, in that order; junction bases with no gene match: 5. This CDR3 is built from 15 residues. Looked up from germline, CDR1 is SGHTA and CDR2 is FQGNSA. The CDR3, as DNA: TGTGCCAGCAGCTTAGGTGGGACAGGGCGGGAGACCCAGTACTTC. This translates into CASSLGGTGRETQYF. Full variable domain (remainder filled in from reference TRBV7-2 and TRBJ2-5): GAGVSQSPSNKVTEKGKDVELRCDPISGHTALYWYRQSLGQGLEFLIYFQGNSAPDKSGLPSDRFSAERTGGSVSTLTIQRTQQEDSAVYLCASSLGGTGRETQYFGPGTRLLVL.

The chain recombines TRBV27 with TRBJ1-4; D is unclear. Trimming stripped 2 bases from V and 8 bases from J, with 15 bases between. CDR1 and CDR2 from the germline V gene are MNHEY and SMNVEV (reference sequence). CDR3 size: 15 residues. The chain's CDR3 is CASSLIGRGDEKLFF. Written as DNA, the CDR3 is TGTGCCAGCAGTTTAATTGGACGGGGAGACGAAAAACTGTTTTTT. Full variable domain (missing parts from reference TRBV27 and TRBJ1-4): EAQVTQNPRYLITVTGKKLTVTCSQNMNHEYMSWYRQDPGLGLRQIYYSMNVEVTDKGDVPEGYKVSRKEKRNFPLILESPSPNQTSLYFCASSLIGRGDEKLFFGSGTQLSVL.

This clone was detected only a few times. V and J are TRBV13 and TRBJ2-3, with unresolved D. Germline CDR1 reads PRHDT; CDR2 reads FYEKMQ (reference sequence). This CDR3 region has 11 residues. The germline V and J ends were trimmed by 4 bases and 2 bases, with 1 base remaining between them. The CDR3 sequence: CASSYTDTQYF. In DNA, the CDR3 is TGTGCCAGCAGCTACACAGATACGCAGTATTTT.

CDR3 region: CASSSRTGVWYGYTF. As DNA, the CDR3 is TGTGCCAGCAGTTCGCGGACAGGGGTGTGGTATGGCTACACCTTC. The genes are TRBV28 and TRBJ1-2; 9 nucleotides line up with TRBD1. The trim removed 4 bases at V and 5 bases at J, leaving 8 bases unmatched. In germline, CDR1 is MDHEN, CDR2 SYDVKM. There are 15 residues in the CDR3.

The V gene is TRBV5-1, the J gene TRBJ1-1; D is perhaps TRBD1 (5 bases). Germline CDR1 and CDR2: SGHRS and YFSETQ. The V end lost 4 bases, the J end lost 10 bases, and 17 bases lay between the germline ends. There are 13 residues in the CDR3. The CDR3 reads CASSPSAGTRAFF. In DNA, the CDR3 is TGCGCCAGCAGCCCGTCGGCCGGGACTAGAGCTTTCTTT.

The chain combines TRBV10-3 with TRBJ2-7, with D possibly TRBD2 on 5 matching bases. This CDR3 spans 13 amino acids. Trimming stripped 10 bases from V and 7 bases from J, with 20 bases between. The V gene's germline CDR1 is ENHRY and CDR2 SYGVKD. In DNA form, the CDR3 reads TGTGCCACAAACGCGGAGGAAACTGGGGAGCAGTACTTC. Translation: CATNAEETGEQYF.

The chain recombines TRBV27 with TRBJ1-2; no firm D call. Trimming removed 5 bases from V and 4 bases from J, with 17 bases in between. This CDR3 has 15 residues. Germline CDR1 is MNHEY and CDR2 is SMNVEV (reference sequence). Written as DNA, the CDR3 is TGTGCCAGCAGTCCAGAGAGGAACTTATTCTATGGCTACACCTTC. Protein sequence: CASSPERNLFYGYTF.

The J gene is TRBJ2-5, the V gene TRBV2; a weak D match, TRBD2 (6 bases). In germline, CDR1 is SNHLY, CDR2 FYNNEI. V dropped 6 bases and J dropped 4 bases, with 12 bases sitting between them. The CDR3 loop spans 13 amino acids. CDR3 sequence: CASRPSAGETQYF. In DNA form, the CDR3 reads TGTGCCAGCAGGCCTAGCGCAGGAGAGACCCAGTACTTC.

The rearrangement joins TRBV20-1 to TRBJ2-7, with D unresolved. Trimming stripped 3 bases from V and 1 base from J, with 13 bases between. CDR3 length: 14 residues. Per germline, CDR1 DFQATT and CDR2 SNEGSKA (reference sequence). The CDR3 coding sequence is TGCAGTGCTAGTGCCGGTAGTTCGTCCTACGAGCAGTACTTC. Translation: CSASAGSSSYEQYF.